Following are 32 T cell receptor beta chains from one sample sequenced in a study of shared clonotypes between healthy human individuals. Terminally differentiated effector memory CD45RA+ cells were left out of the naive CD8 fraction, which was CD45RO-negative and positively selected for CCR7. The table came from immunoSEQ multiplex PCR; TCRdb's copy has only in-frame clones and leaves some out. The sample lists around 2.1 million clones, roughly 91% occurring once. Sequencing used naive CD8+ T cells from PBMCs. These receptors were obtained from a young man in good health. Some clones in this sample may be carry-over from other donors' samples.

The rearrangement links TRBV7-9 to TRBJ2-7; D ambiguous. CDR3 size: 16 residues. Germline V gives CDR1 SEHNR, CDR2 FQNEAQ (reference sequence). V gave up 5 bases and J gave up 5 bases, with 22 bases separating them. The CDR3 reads CASSPGWAGSVHEQYF. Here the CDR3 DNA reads TGTGCCAGCAGCCCCGGCTGGGCAGGATCGGTGCACGAGCAGTACTTC.

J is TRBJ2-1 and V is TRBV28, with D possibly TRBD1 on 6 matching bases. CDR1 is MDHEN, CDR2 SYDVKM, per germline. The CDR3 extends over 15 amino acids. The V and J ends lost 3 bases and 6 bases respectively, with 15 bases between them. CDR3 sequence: CASSFNTGPLNEQFF. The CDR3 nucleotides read TGTGCCAGCAGTTTCAATACAGGGCCTCTCAATGAGCAGTTCTTC.

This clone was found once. This CDR3 is CASSFRPPPQHF. The CDR3 coding sequence is TGTGCCAGCAGTTTCCGGCCTCCGCCCCAGCATTTT. This chain connects TRBV27 to TRBJ1-5; D unresolved. V was cut by 3 bases and J by 9 bases, with 9 bases left in between. CDR3 length: 12 amino acids. The germline V gene encodes CDR1 MNHEY and CDR2 SMNVEV (reference sequence).

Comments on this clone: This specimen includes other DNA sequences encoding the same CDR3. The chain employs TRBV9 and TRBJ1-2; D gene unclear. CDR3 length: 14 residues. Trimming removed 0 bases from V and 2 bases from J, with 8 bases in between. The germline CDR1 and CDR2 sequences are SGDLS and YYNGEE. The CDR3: CASSVATGNYGYTF. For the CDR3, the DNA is TGTGCCAGCAGCGTAGCAACTGGCAACTATGGCTACACCTTC.

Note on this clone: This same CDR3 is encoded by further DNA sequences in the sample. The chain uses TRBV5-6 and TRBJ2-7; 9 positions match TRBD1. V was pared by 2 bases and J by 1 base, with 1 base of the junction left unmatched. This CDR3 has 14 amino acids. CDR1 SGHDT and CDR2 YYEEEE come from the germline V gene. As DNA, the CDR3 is TGTGCCAGCAGCTTCGGACAGGGGTCCTACGAGCAGTACTTC. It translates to CASSFGQGSYEQYF.

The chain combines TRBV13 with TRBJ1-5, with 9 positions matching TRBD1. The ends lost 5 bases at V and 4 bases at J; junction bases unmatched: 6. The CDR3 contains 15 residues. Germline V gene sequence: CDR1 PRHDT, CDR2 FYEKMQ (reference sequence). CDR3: CASSAKDRGNQPQHF. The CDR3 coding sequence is TGTGCCAGCAGCGCCAAAGACAGGGGGAATCAGCCCCAGCATTTT.

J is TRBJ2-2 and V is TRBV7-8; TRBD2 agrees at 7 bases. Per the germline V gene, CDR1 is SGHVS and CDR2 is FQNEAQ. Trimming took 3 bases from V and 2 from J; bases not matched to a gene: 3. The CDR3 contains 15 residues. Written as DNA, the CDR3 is TGTGCCAGCAGCTTCGGCGGGAGAAACACCGGGGAGCTGTTTTTT. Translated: CASSFGGRNTGELFF.

The CDR3 sequence: CAWSIGGAQYF. The DNA for the CDR3 is TGTGCCTGGAGTATTGGAGGTGCGCAGTACTTC. This chain links TRBV30 with TRBJ2-5; D is possibly TRBD2 (5 bases). This CDR3 comprises 11 residues. V was shortened by 2 bases and J by 11 bases, with 12 bases between the two germline ends. Germline values: CDR1 GTSNPN, CDR2 SVGIG (reference sequence).

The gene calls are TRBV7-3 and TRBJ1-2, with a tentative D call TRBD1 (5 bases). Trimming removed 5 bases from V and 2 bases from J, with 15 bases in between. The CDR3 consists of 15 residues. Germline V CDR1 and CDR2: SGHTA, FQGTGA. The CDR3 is CASSPTGGENYGYTF. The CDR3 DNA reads TGTGCCAGCAGCCCTACTGGGGGGGAGAACTATGGCTACACCTTC.

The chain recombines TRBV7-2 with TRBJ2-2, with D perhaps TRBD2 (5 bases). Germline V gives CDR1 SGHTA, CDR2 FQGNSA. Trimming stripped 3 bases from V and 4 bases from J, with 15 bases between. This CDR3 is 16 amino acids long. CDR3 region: CASSFPRRVSTGELFF. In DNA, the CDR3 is TGTGCCAGCAGCTTTCCTAGGCGGGTGAGCACCGGGGAGCTGTTTTTT.

As DNA, the CDR3 is TGTGCCAGCAGGGGGGTCGGGAGGTTTAATGAAAAACTGTTTTTT. Translation: CASRGVGRFNEKLFF. The rearrangement joins TRBV27 to TRBJ1-4, with D perhaps TRBD1 (5 bases). The CDR3 consists of 15 residues. The V and J ends lost 6 bases and 4 bases respectively, with 15 bases between them. CDR1 is MNHEY and CDR2 is SMNVEV in the germline V gene (reference sequence).

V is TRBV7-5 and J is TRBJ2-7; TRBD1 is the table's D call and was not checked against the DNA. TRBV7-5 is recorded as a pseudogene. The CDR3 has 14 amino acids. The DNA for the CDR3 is TGTGTCAGAAGCTGCGGGACAGGGGGCCACGAGCAGTACTTC. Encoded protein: CVRSCGTGGHEQYF.

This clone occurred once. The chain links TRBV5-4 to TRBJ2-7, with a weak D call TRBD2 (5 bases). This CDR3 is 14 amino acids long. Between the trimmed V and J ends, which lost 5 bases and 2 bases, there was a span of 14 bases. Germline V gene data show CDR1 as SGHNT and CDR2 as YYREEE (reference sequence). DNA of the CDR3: TGTGCCAGCAGAAGTGATATAGCGCCCTACGAGCAGTACTTC. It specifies CASRSDIAPYEQYF.

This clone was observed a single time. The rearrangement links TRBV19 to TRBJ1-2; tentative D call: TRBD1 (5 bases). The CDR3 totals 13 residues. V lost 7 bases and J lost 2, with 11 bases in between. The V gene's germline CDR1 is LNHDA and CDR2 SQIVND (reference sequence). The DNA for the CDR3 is TGTGCCAGTACCCCCGACAGAAACTATGGCTACACCTTC. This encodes CASTPDRNYGYTF.

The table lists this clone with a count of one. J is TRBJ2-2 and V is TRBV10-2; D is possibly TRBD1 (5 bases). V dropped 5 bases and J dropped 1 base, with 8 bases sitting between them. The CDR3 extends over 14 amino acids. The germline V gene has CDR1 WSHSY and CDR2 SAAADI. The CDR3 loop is CASSWQGNTGELFF. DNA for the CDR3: TGCGCCAGCAGTTGGCAGGGGAACACCGGGGAGCTGTTTTTT.

CDR3 coding DNA: TGTGCCAGCAGTTTGTCTTTTAACAATGAGCAGTTCTTC. As protein: CASSLSFNNEQFF. The V and J genes are TRBV27 and TRBJ2-1; the D is unclear. V was pared by 3 bases and J by 5 bases, with 8 bases between. The CDR3 contains 13 residues. Germline CDR1 and CDR2: MNHEY and SMNVEV (reference sequence).

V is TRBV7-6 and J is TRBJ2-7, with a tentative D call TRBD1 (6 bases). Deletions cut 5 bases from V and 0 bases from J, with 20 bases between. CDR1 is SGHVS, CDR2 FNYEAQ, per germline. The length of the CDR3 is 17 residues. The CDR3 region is CASSPFSRQANSYEQYF. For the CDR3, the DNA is TGTGCCAGCAGCCCCTTCTCCCGACAGGCTAACTCCTACGAGCAGTACTTC.

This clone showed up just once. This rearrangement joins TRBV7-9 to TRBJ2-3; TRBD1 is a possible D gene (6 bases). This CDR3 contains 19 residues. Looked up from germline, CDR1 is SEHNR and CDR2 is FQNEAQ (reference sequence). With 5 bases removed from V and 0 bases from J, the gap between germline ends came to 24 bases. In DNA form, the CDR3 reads TGTGCCAGCAGCCCCCGGACAGCTTCTCGGGAATCTAGCACAGATACGCAGTATTTT. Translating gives CASSPRTASRESSTDTQYF.

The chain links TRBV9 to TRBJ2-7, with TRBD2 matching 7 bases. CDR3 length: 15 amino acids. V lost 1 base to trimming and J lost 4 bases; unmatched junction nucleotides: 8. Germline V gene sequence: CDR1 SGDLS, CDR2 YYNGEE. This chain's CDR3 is CASSVFGGGGYEQYF. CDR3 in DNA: TGTGCCAGCAGCGTATTCGGTGGCGGGGGTTACGAGCAGTACTTC.

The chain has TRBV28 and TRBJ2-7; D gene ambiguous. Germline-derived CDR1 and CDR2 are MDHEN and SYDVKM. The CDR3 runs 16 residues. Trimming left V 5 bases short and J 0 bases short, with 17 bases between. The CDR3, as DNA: TGTGCCAGCAGTCCCCCCCGCACGTTATCCTCCTACGAGCAGTACTTC. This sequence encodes CASSPPRTLSSYEQYF.

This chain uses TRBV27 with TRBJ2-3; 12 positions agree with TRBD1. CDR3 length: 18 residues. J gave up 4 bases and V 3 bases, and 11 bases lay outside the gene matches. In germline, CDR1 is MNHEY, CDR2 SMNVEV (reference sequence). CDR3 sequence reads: CASSFLGTGGFLADTQYF. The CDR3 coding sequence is TGTGCCAGCAGTTTTCTGGGGACAGGGGGCTTCTTAGCAGATACGCAGTATTTT.

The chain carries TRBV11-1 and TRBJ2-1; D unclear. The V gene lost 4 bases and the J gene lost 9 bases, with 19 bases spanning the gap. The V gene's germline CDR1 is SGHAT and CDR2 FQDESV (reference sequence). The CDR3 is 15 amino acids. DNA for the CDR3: TGTGCCAGCAGCTCTTTTGAAGGTCCAATAGGTGAGCAGTTCTTC. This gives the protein CASSSFEGPIGEQFF.

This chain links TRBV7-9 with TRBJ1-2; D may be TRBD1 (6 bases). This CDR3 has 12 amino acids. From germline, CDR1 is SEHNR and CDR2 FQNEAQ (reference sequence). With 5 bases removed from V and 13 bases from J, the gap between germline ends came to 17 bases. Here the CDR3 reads CASSDGTRLFTF. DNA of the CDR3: TGTGCCAGCAGCGACGGGACACGGCTCTTCACCTTC.

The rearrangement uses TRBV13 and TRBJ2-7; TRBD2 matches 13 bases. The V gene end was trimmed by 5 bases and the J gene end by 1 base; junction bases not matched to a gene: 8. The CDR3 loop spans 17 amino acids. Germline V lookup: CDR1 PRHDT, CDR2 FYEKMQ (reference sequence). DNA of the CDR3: TGTGCCAGCAGCCCCCGCGGGACTAGCGGGATATCCTACGAGCAGTACTTC. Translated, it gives CASSPRGTSGISYEQYF. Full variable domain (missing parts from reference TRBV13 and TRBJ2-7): AAGVIQSPRHLIKEKRETATLKCYPIPRHDTVYWYQQGPGQDPQFLISFYEKMQSDKGSIPDRFSAQQFSDYHSELNMSSLELGDSALYFCASSPRGTSGISYEQYFGPGTRLTVT.

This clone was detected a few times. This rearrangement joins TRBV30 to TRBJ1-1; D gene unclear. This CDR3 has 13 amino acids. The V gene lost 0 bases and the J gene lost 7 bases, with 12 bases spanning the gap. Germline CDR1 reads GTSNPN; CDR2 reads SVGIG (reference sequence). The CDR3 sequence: CAWSVRAISEAFF. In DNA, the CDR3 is TGTGCCTGGAGTGTACGCGCGATAAGTGAAGCTTTCTTT.

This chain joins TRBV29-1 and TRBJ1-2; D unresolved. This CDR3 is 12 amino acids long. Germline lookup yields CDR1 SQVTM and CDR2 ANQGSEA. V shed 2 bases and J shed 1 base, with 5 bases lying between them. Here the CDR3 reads CSVESYNYGYTF. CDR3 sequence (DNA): TGCAGCGTTGAATCGTATAACTATGGCTACACCTTC. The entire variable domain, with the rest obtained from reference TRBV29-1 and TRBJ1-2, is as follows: SAVISQKPSRDICQRGTSLTIQCQVDSQVTMMFWYRQQPGQSLTLIATANQGSEATYESGFVIDKFPISRPNLTFSTLTVSNMSPEDSSIYLCSVESYNYGYTFGSGTRLTVV.

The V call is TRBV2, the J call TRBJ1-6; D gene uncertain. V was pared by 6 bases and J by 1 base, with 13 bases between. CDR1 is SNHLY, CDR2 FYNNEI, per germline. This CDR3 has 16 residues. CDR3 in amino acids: CASRESRSSYNSPLHF. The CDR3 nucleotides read TGTGCCAGCAGGGAAAGCAGGAGTTCCTATAATTCACCCCTCCACTTT.

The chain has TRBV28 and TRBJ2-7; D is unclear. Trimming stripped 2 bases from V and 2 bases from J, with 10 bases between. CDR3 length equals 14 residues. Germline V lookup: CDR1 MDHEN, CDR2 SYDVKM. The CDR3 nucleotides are TGTGCCAGCAGTTTACTTGGCGAAGCCTACGAGCAGTACTTC. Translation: CASSLLGEAYEQYF.

Here the CDR3 reads CASSLKARGTEAFF. Here the CDR3 DNA reads TGTGCCAGCAGCCTTAAGGCGCGGGGAACTGAAGCTTTCTTT. The chain uses TRBV28 and TRBJ1-1; D not certain. CDR1 is MDHEN, CDR2 SYDVKM, per germline. CDR3 size: 14 residues. Trimming shortened V by 6 bases and J by 5 bases, and 16 bases separated the two germline ends.

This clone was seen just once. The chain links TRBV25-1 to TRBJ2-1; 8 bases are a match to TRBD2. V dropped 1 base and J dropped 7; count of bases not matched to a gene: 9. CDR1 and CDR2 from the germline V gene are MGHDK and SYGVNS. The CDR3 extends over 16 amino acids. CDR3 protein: CASSEWSGTSGNEQFF. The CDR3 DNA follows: TGTGCCAGCAGTGAATGGTCGGGAACTAGCGGTAATGAGCAGTTCTTC.

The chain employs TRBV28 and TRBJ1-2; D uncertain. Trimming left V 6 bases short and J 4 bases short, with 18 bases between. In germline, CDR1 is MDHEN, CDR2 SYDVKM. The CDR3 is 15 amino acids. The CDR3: CASSPAITGSYGYTF. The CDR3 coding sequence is TGTGCCAGCAGCCCGGCAATAACCGGGAGCTATGGCTACACCTTC.

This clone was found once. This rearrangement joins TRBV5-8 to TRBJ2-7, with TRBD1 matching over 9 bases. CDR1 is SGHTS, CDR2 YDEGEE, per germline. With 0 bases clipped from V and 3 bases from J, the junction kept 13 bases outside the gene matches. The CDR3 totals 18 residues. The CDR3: CASSLEGQGFSYSYEQYF. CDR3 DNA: TGTGCCAGCAGCTTGGAAGGACAGGGGTTTTCCTATAGCTACGAGCAGTACTTC.